Sequencing of this T cell receptor (beta chain) was carried out in a study of vaccination and CD4 T cells after COVID-19. The overall study: Typically, post-vaccine samples were obtained a median about 70 days after dose two, within a range of 14 to 241. Control cultures used a CEFX viral epitope pool, an HIV-1 Nef peptide pool, or no peptide.

The treatment here: 10-day PBMC culture with coronavirus spike peptide pools or control peptides (ViraFEST assay). Points from the study as a whole: The study found median SARS-CoV-2-reactive clonotypes rising from roughly 21 to 40, not significantly.

To note about this clonotype: Its matching antigen is unknown.

At the Johns Hopkins FTIC core, DNA taken from cultured CD4+ T cells was sequenced by way of the Oncomine TCR Beta short-read assay. Using its own MiXCR run on the PCR reads, TCRdb lists one record per CDR3 protein. The repertoire consists of tens of thousands of distinct CDR3 sequences, with roughly half occurring once and the leading ten covering about 4.6%. CDR3 length equals 14 residues. The germline V gene has CDR1 DFQATT and CDR2 SNEGSKA (reference sequence). V lost 1 base and J lost 2, with 11 bases in between. J is TRBJ1-1 and V is TRBV20-1; D not certain. Sequencing was carried out using CD4+ T cells from blood, cultured in vitro. This sequence originates from a human donor who had recovered from COVID-19. CDR3 coding DNA: TGCAGTGCTAGAGTCAGGAACGCCAACACTGAAGCTTTCTTT. Translated: CSARVRNANTEAFF.